This note documents a single TCR beta chain sequence. These data come from a study of blood T cell repertoires in COVID-19. Overall study: Samples representing acute and convalescent COVID-19 were sourced from the United States, Italy and Spain.

Clones were read by immunoSEQ multiplex PCR, and TCRdb kept only the in-frame ones, dropping some. This table has about 370,000 clones, 75% to 90% appearing once. Germline lookup yields CDR1 SGHVS and CDR2 FQNEAQ. This CDR3 has 14 residues. V lost 5 bases, J lost 7 bases, and 17 bases lay in between. The specimen was PBMCs or T cells enriched from blood (not recorded which). The chain employs TRBV7-8 and TRBJ1-1; D unresolved. The receptor was derived from a man between 18 and 29 years old who had recovered from COVID-19. The CDR3 region is CASSRTLKQDEAFF. CDR3 DNA: TGTGCCAGCAGCCGTACCCTAAAGCAGGATGAAGCTTTCTTT.